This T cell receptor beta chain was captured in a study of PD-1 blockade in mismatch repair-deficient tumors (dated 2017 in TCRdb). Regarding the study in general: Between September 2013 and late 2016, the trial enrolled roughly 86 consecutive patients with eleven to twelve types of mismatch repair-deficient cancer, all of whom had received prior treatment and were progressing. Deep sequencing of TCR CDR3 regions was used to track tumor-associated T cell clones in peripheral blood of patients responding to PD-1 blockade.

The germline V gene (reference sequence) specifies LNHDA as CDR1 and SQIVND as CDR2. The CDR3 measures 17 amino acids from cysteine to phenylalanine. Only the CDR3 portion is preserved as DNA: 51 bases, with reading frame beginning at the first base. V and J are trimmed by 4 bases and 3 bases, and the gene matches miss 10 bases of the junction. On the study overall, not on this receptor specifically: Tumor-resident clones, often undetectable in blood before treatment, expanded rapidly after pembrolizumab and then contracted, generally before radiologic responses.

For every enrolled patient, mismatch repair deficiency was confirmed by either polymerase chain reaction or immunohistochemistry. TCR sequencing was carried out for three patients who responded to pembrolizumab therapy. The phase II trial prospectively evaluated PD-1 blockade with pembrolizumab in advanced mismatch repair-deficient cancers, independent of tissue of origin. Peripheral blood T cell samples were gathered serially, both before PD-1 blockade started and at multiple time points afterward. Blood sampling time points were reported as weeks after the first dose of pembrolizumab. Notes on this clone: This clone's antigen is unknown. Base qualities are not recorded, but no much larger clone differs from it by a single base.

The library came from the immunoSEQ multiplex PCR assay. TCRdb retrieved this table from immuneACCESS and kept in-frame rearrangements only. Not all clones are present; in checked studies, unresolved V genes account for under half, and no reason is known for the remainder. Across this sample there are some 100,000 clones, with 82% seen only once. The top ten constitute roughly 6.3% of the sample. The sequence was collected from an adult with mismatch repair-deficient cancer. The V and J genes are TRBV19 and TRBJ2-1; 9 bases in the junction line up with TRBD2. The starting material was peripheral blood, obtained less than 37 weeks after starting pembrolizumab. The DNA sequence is TGTGCCAGTAGTAGAAGCGGGAGGACGAACAGCTACAATGAGCAGTTCTTC. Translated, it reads CASSRSGRTNSYNEQFF.